The T cell receptor beta chain under discussion was sequenced for a study of B cell selection in AIRE deficiency. Repertoires were generated with immunoSEQ multiplex PCR, while TCRdb's copy carries only in-frame clones and drops some. The repertoire holds about 15,000 clones, about 92% seen once, with approximately 0.99% in the top ten. The CDR3 is made up of 13 amino acids. Germline V CDR1 and CDR2: SGHNT, YENEEA. Germline trimming cut 5 bases from V and 7 bases from J; bases unmatched to any gene: 4. On this clone itself: Its antigen is currently unknown.

Regulatory T cells were sorted as CD4+CD25hiCD127low/negative. Study results and limitations: Shared Treg sequences had shorter CDR3s, biased toward rearrangements with few non-templated insertions. Patient Tconv cells held around a third of Treg sequences shared by healthy donors. Healthy donors alone shared 30% to 35% of fewer than 4,000 Treg sequences; patients alone approximately 9.1%.

The receptor's source is a human donor with AIRE deficiency. V gene TRBV11-3 combines with J gene TRBJ2-7; TRBD2 matches at 11 bases. The sample was Tregs sorted from PBMCs. The CDR3 DNA reads TGTGCCAGCAGCCGACGGACTAGCGGGGAGCAGTACTTC. Residues: CASSRRTSGEQYF.